The T cell receptor beta chain under discussion was sequenced for a study of tumor and adjacent non-tumor tissue in lung cancer. On the study more broadly: Aged about 30 to 76 years, patients included nine to ten men and 4 or 5 women with stage I to III disease. Samples averaged about 3.8 million productive TCRbeta reads each. Overall study findings and caveats: Tumor repertoires had a smaller top 100 clone share than normal lung. Significantly higher TCR diversity was found in tumor than normal lung.

No cell sorting was done before RNA was extracted from the tissue. The CDR3 runs to 16 residues. The germline V gene has CDR1 SGHAT and CDR2 FQNNGV. A modified ARM-PCR protocol with three rounds of nested PCR amplified TCRbeta. One entry per CDR3 protein results from TCRdb running MiXCR on the multiplex PCR reads. The top ten hold 9.5% to 15% of the sample, which has about 120,000 distinct CDR3 sequences, over 65% seen once. A remark on this clonotype: Antigen specificity is unknown. Germline and junction disagree at one end, which may indicate a read error.

V and J are TRBV11-2 and TRBJ1-2; D gene ambiguous. This sequence originates from a man aged 25 to 40 with non-small cell lung cancer. Sequencing was done on a sample of lung tumor tissue. The CDR3 coding sequence is TGTGCCAGCGGCCCCTCAGAGGTGACATTTAACTATGGTTACACCTTC. Its translation is CASGPSEVTFNYGYTF.